Below are 5 T cell receptor beta chains sequenced from a single sample in a study of identical twins. One entry per CDR3 protein results from TCRdb running MiXCR on the 5' RACE reads. The profile shows 1.5 million to 2 million distinct CDR3 sequences, more than 30% of them singletons. The material sequenced was cord blood. These TCRs come from a newborn girl in good health.

This clonotype was seen a single time. This may be a read error, as it is one base from a much larger clone. This rearrangement joins TRBV5-1 to TRBJ2-1; D not certain. The germline V gene has CDR1 SGHRS and CDR2 YFSETQ. This CDR3 is built from 15 residues. V gave up 2 bases and J gave up 6 bases, with 15 bases separating them. The CDR3 bases are TGCGCCAGCAGCTTCAAGGCTCGGACCCCCAATGAGCAGTTCTTC. Translating gives CASSFKARTPNEQFF.

This rearrangement joins TRBV25-1 to TRBJ2-5, with D perhaps TRBD1 (6 bases). V lost 7 bases, J lost 10 bases, and 13 bases lay in between. The germline V gene has CDR1 MGHDK and CDR2 SYGVNS. The CDR3 runs to 11 residues. CDR3 bases: TGTGCCAGCACCACGCAGGGGAACCAGTACTTC. Residues: CASTTQGNQYF.

This clonotype was detected only a few times. The CDR3 sequence is CASSLGRMIPYGYTF. The CDR3 nucleotides are TGCGCCAGCAGCTTAGGACGTATGATACCCTATGGCTACACCTTC. The V call is TRBV5-1, the J call TRBJ1-2; the D is unclear. Germline CDR1 and CDR2: SGHRS and YFSETQ. V was clipped by 2 bases and J by 4 bases, with 15 bases between them. This CDR3 comprises 15 residues.

CDR3 bases: TGTGCCAGCAGTGAATCAGGGACTGGAAACACCATATATTTT. It codes for CASSESGTGNTIYF. The rearrangement joins TRBV25-1 to TRBJ1-3; possible D gene TRBD1, 5 bases. Trimming removed 1 base at V and 2 bases at J, with 6 bases between. The CDR3 is 14 residues long. Germline V lookup: CDR1 MGHDK, CDR2 SYGVNS.

The chain is built from TRBV28 and TRBJ2-4; possible D gene TRBD2, 6 bases. Trimming removed 6 bases at V and 8 bases at J, with 23 bases between. The germline V gene has CDR1 MDHEN and CDR2 SYDVKM. There are 16 residues in the CDR3. CDR3 loop: CASSVHPGLRVDIQYF. The DNA for the CDR3 is TGTGCCAGCAGCGTCCACCCGGGACTCCGGGTGGACATTCAGTACTTC.